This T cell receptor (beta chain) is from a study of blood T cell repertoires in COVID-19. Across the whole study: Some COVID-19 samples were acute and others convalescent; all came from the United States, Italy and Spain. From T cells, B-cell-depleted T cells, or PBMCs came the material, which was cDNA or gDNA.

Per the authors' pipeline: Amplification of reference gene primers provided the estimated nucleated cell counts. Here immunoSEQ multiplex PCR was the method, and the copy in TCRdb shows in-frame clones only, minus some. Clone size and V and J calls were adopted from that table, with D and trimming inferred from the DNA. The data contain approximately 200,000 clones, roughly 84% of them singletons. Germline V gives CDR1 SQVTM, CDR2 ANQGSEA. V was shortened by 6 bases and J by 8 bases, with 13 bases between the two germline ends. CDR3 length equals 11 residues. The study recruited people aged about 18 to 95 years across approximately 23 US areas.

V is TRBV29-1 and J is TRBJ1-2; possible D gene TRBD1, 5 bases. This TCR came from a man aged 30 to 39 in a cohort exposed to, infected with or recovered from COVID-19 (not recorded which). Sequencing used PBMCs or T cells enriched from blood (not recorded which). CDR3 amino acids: CSVYPDKGYTF. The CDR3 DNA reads TGCAGCGTCTACCCGGACAAAGGCTACACCTTC.